These 8 T cell receptor beta chains originate from one sample sequenced in a study of control samples from healthy donors and cancer patients. Assay: immunoSEQ multiplex PCR; the TCRdb copy retains only in-frame clones and omits some. The table has 130,000 or so clones, roughly 94% seen once. The sample was PBMCs. The receptors here all came from a man in his sixties with colorectal cancer.

The chain has TRBV6-1 and TRBJ2-3; the D gene is possibly TRBD1 (6 bases). CDR3 size: 17 residues. Germline assignment: CDR1 MNHNS and CDR2 SASEGT. Trimming shortened V by 2 bases and J by 0 bases, and 15 bases separated the two germline ends. In DNA, the CDR3 is TGTGCCAGCAGTGAAAGGGTGGGGGCCTCTAGCACAGATACGCAGTATTTT. Residues: CASSERVGASSTDTQYF.

The rearrangement joins TRBV7-9 to TRBJ1-6; 7 bases match TRBD1. Germline lookup yields CDR1 SEHNR and CDR2 FQNEAQ (reference sequence). V lost 5 bases to trimming and J lost 8 bases; unmatched junction nucleotides: 6. The CDR3 is 14 amino acids. The CDR3 nucleotides are TGTGCCAGCAGCATGGGACAGTGGGATTCACCCCTCCACTTT. Its translation is CASSMGQWDSPLHF.

This chain connects TRBV18 to TRBJ1-5; perhaps TRBD1 as D (6 bases). The CDR3 spans 17 residues. Germline V gives CDR1 KGHSH, CDR2 LQKENI. The ends were cut back, 2 bases at V and 5 bases at J, with 19 bases in the middle. The CDR3 protein is CASSPSSLGGGDQPQHF. Written as DNA, the CDR3 is TGTGCCAGCTCACCATCCTCCCTAGGGGGGGGTGATCAGCCCCAGCATTTT.

This chain connects TRBV24-1 to TRBJ1-5, with D uncertain. Looked up from germline, CDR1 is KGHDR and CDR2 is SFDVKD. This CDR3 has 15 residues. The V and J ends lost 3 bases and 3 bases respectively, with 11 bases between them. The CDR3 protein is CATSDPRDANQPQHF. CDR3 nucleotide sequence: TGTGCCACCAGTGATCCCCGGGATGCCAATCAGCCCCAGCATTTT.

The rearrangement joins TRBV5-1 to TRBJ2-3, with D perhaps matching TRBD1 or TRBD2 (6 bases each). Trimming took 4 bases from V and 3 from J, leaving 15 bases between them. Looked up from germline, CDR1 is SGHRS and CDR2 is YFSETQ. CDR3 size: 15 residues. The DNA for the CDR3 is TGCGCCAGCAGCCCTGACGGGGGCAGTACAGATACGCAGTATTTT. This encodes CASSPDGGSTDTQYF.

The chain couples TRBV7-2 to TRBJ1-2; 9 bases map to TRBD1. There are 15 residues in the CDR3. V dropped 4 bases and J dropped 8; count of bases not matched to a gene: 11. Germline loops: CDR1 SGHTA, CDR2 FQGNSA. The CDR3 DNA is TGTGCCAGCAGCTCTAGGACAGGGGACCCCATGGGCTACACCTTC. Translated, it gives CASSSRTGDPMGYTF. The full variable domain, completed using reference TRBV7-2 and TRBJ1-2, is GAGVSQSPSNKVTEKGKDVELRCDPISGHTALYWYRQSLGQGLEFLIYFQGNSAPDKSGLPSDRFSAERTGGSVSTLTIQRTQQEDSAVYLCASSSRTGDPMGYTFGSGTRLTVV.

V usage is TRBV7-2 and J usage is TRBJ2-2, with 11 bases lining up with TRBD1. There are 16 residues in the CDR3. The V gene end was trimmed by 6 bases and the J gene end by 3 bases; junction bases not matched to a gene: 6. Per germline, CDR1 SGHTA and CDR2 FQGNSA. Here the CDR3 reads CASSRTGGIDTGELFF. CDR3 DNA: TGTGCCAGCAGTCGGACAGGGGGCATCGACACCGGGGAGCTGTTTTTT. The full variable domain, its missing parts supplied by reference TRBV7-2 and TRBJ2-2, is GAGVSQSPSNKVTEKGKDVELRCDPISGHTALYWYRQSLGQGLEFLIYFQGNSAPDKSGLPSDRFSAERTGGSVSTLTIQRTQQEDSAVYLCASSRTGGIDTGELFFGEGSRLTVL.

The chain has TRBV19 and TRBJ2-1; D is undetermined. The length of the CDR3 is 13 residues. Trimming shortened V by 1 base and J by 11 bases, and 12 bases separated the two germline ends. In germline, CDR1 is LNHDA, CDR2 SQIVND (reference sequence). CDR3 sequence: CASSIGGRPQQFF. For the CDR3, the DNA is TGTGCCAGTAGTATAGGAGGCAGGCCTCAGCAGTTCTTC.